Given below is one T cell receptor beta chain in context. The sample belongs to a study of regulatory T cells in long-lasting Graves disease. Time point meaning: persistent/refractory GD, antithyroid drugs over 5 years with positive TRAb. After RNA was extracted from PBMCs, the TCR library was made from it. The CDR3 is made up of 11 amino acids. Germline V gives CDR1 SQVTM, CDR2 ANQGSEA. Losses at the gene ends were 6 bases for V and 10 bases for J; bases not matched to a gene: 5. Arm-PCR of CDR3 regions and iRepertoire HTBI primers were the basis on which TCR beta libraries were built. As processed by the authors: From all samples, identification returned over 13 TRBJ and approximately 67 TRBV segments. Each CDR3 protein is one row after TCRdb ran MiXCR on the multiplex PCR reads. The V and J calls were determined by TCRdb, not by the authors. The table includes about 450,000 distinct CDR3 sequences, about a quarter detected once.

Sample: peripheral blood mononuclear cells (PBMCs), taken when the disease was refractory, from a patient treated with antithyroid drugs. This receptor was identified in a female donor with Graves disease. The chain employs TRBV29-1 and TRBJ1-4; 7 bases map to TRBD1. The CDR3 DNA reads as TGCAGCGTCGGGACAGCTGGAAAACTGTTTTTT. This sequence encodes CSVGTAGKLFF.